These T cell receptor beta chains were read from a single sample in a study of T cells in localized non-small cell lung cancer. Only in-frame clones appear in the TCRdb table, and some are missing; sequencing was by immunoSEQ multiplex PCR. The table records around 41,000 clones, around 90% of them present only once. Sequencing was performed on PBMCs, taken before any cancer treatment. These receptors originate from a woman aged 35-75 years with stage II lung adenocarcinoma. CDR3s include the opening cysteine and the closing phenylalanine or tryptophan. A D gene is named only where the DNA matches it firmly. Not every row has a clone size; where given, it reads once, few, many or a size class.

>TRBJ1-4|NA|TRBV19|TRBD1
CASSRATGDNEKLFF
TGTGCCAGTAGTCGCGCGACAGGGGATAATGAAAAACTGTTTTTT
>TRBJ2-5|NA|TRBV10-2|TRBD2
CASSESLAGVETQYF
TGCGCCAGCAGTGAGTCCCTAGCGGGAGTAGAGACCCAGTACTTC
>TRBJ2-5|once|TRBV28|NA
CASSLLETVSFQETQYF
TGTGCCAGCAGTTTGTTGGAAACGGTTTCTTTCCAAGAGACCCAGTACTTC
>TRBJ2-7|NA|TRBV28|NA
CASSSVVTGRSYTLYEQYF
TGTGCCAGCAGTTCGGTGGTGACAGGCCGGTCCTATACACTCTACGAGCAGTACTTC
>TRBJ2-1|NA|TRBV10-3|NA
CAMGRWGSDNEQFF
TGTGCCATGGGTAGATGGGGTTCGGACAATGAGCAGTTCTTC
>TRBJ2-3|NA|TRBV29-1|TRBD2
CSAGIAGGTDTQYF
TGCAGCGCCGGGATAGCGGGAGGGACAGATACGCAGTATTTT
>TRBJ1-1|NA|TRBV5-5|NA
CASTPPGGMNTEAFF
TGTGCCAGCACCCCCCCGGGAGGGATGAACACTGAAGCTTTCTTT
>TRBJ2-7|NA|TRBV6-5|NA
CASRPPTYRHYF
TGTGCCAGCAGGCCCCCCACCTACAGGCATTACTTC
>TRBJ2-5|once|TRBV28|TRBD1
CASSLVGTGGRETQYF
TGTGCCAGCAGTTTAGTCGGGACAGGGGGCAGGGAGACCCAGTACTTC
>TRBJ2-1|NA|TRBV19|NA
CASSPDRGTYNEQFF
TGTGCCAGTAGTCCTGACAGAGGGACTTACAATGAGCAGTTCTTC
>TRBJ1-2|NA|TRBV28|NA
CASSPSVSYGYTF
TGTGCCAGCAGCCCCTCTGTTAGTTATGGCTACACCTTC
>TRBJ1-2|NA|TRBV10-3|TRBD1
CAISESGQDPFGYTF
TGTGCCATCAGTGAGTCGGGACAGGACCCCTTCGGCTACACCTTC
>TRBJ2-5|NA|TRBV10-3|TRBD1
CAISEGTEQETQYF
TGTGCCATCAGTGAGGGGACAGAACAAGAGACCCAGTACTTC
>TRBJ2-5|NA|TRBV19|TRBD1
CASSIRQGGLETQYF
TGTGCCAGTAGTATCAGACAGGGGGGACTAGAGACCCAGTACTTC
>TRBJ2-7|NA|TRBV27|NA
CASRPGWSYEQYF
TGTGCCAGCAGGCCGGGGTGGTCCTACGAGCAGTACTTC
>TRBJ1-2|NA|TRBV6-5|NA
CASSYSILGFEYGYTF
TGTGCCAGCAGTTACTCGATTTTGGGCTTCGAGTATGGCTACACCTTC
>TRBJ1-5|NA|TRBV5-8|NA
CASSLGGVEGNQPQHF
TGTGCCAGCAGCTTGGGGGGCGTCGAAGGCAATCAGCCCCAGCATTTT